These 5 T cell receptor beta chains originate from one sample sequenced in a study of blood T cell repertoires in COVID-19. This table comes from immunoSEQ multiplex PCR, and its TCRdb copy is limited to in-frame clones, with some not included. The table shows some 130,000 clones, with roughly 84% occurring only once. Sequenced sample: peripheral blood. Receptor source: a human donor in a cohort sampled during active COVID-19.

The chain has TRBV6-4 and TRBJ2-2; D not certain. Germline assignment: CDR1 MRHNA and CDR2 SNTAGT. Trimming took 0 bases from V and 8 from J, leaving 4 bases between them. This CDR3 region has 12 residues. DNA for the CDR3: TGTGCCAGCAGTGACTCCAGAGGGGAGCTGTTTTTT. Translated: CASSDSRGELFF.

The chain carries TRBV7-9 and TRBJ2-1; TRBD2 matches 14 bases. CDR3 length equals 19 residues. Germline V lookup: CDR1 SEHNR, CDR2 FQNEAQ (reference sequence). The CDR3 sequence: CAYTGTSGSSGGSYNEQFF. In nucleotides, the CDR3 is TGTGCTTACACCGGGACTAGCGGGAGTTCAGGCGGCTCCTACAATGAGCAGTTCTTC.

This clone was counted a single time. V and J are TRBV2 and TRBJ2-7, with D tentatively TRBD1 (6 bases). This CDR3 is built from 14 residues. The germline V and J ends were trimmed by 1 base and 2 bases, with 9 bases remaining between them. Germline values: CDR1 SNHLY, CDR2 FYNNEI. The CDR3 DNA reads TGTGCCAGCAGTGAAGAGACAGGACCCTACGAGCAGTACTTC. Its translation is CASSEETGPYEQYF.

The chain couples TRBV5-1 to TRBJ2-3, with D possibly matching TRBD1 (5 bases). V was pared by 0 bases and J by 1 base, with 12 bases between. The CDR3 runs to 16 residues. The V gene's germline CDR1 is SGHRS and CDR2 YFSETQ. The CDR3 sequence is CASSLGDSLGTDTQYF. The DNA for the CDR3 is TGCGCCAGCAGCTTGGGTGACAGCTTGGGCACAGATACGCAGTATTTT.

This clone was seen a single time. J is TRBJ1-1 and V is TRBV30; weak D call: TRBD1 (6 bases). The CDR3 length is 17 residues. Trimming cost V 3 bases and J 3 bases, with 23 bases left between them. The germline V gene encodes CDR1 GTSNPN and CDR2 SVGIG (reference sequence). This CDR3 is CAWRGSVRARQDTEAFF. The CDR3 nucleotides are TGTGCCTGGAGAGGTTCGGTGCGGGCCCGACAGGACACTGAAGCTTTCTTT.